The 28 T cell receptor beta chains listed next were all sequenced from one sample in a study of Graves' ophthalmopathy and Graves' hyperthyroidism. Using RNA transcripts, the TCR beta CDR3 regions were amplified. Second-round multiplex PCR came after a first-round RT-PCR that employed HTBI primers. MiXCR, run by TCRdb on the multiplex PCR reads, gives a single entry per CDR3 protein. The sample holds roughly 700,000 distinct CDR3 sequences, roughly two fifths seen once. Sequenced: peripheral blood. The source of these receptors is an adult man with Graves' ophthalmopathy.

The genes are TRBV29-1 and TRBJ1-2; 11 bases agree with TRBD1. V was pared by 8 bases and J by 6 bases, with 8 bases of the junction left unmatched. This CDR3 is built from 13 residues. Looked up from germline, CDR1 is SQVTM and CDR2 is ANQGSEA. The CDR3 DNA reads as TGCAGCAAACACGGACAGGGGGCTCATGGCTACACCTTC. Translating gives CSKHGQGAHGYTF. The variable domain in full, completed from reference TRBV29-1 and TRBJ1-2, reads SAVISQKPSRDICQRGTSLTIQCQVDSQVTMMFWYRQQPGQSLTLIATANQGSEATYESGFVIDKFPISRPNLTFSTLTVSNMSPEDSSIYLCSKHGQGAHGYTFGSGTRLTVV.

This clonotype was seen a single time. This chain connects TRBV25-1 to TRBJ2-5; D could derive from TRBD1 or TRBD2 (5 bases each). Near its end, the DNA agrees better with TRBJ2-1, so the J call may be wrong. The CDR3 contains 16 residues. Germline CDR1 and CDR2: MGHDK and SYGVNS. CDR3 amino acids: CASSAPGANSYNEQFF. CDR3 nucleotide sequence: TGTGCCAGCAGCGCCCCCGGGGCCAACTCCTACAATGAGCAGTTCTTC.

This clonotype has a handful of counts. This chain uses TRBV19 with TRBJ1-3, with D unresolved. Trimming cost V 3 bases and J 7 bases, with 10 bases left between them. The germline V gene encodes CDR1 LNHDA and CDR2 SQIVND (reference sequence). The CDR3 length is 13 residues. Here the CDR3 reads CASSIAQANTIYF. The DNA of the CDR3 is TGTGCCAGTAGTATCGCGCAGGCCAACACCATATATTTT.

Note on this clonotype: One base away lies a much larger clone, so this may be a sequencing read error. The chain has TRBV20-1 and TRBJ2-7; 10 positions agree with TRBD2. This CDR3 is built from 13 residues. Germline CDR1 DFQATT, CDR2 SNEGSKA (reference sequence). DNA of the CDR3: TGCAGTGTCAGCGGGAGGGCGGGGTACGAGCGGTACTTC. Translation gives CSVSGRAGYERYF.

This clonotype was recorded at least ten times. The chain joins TRBV29-1 to TRBJ1-4, with D hard to call. This CDR3 region has 14 residues. Germline V lookup: CDR1 SQVTM, CDR2 ANQGSEA. Trimming removed 2 bases at V and 10 bases at J, with 17 bases between. CDR3 sequence (DNA): TGCAGCGTTGAAACCTCGGGCACCCTCGGAAAACTGTTTTTT. This encodes CSVETSGTLGKLFF. The full variable domain, with the rest looked up from reference TRBV29-1 and TRBJ1-4, is SAVISQKPSRDICQRGTSLTIQCQVDSQVTMMFWYRQQPGQSLTLIATANQGSEATYESGFVIDKFPISRPNLTFSTLTVSNMSPEDSSIYLCSVETSGTLGKLFFGSGTQLSVL.

There are many counts of this clonotype. The V call is TRBV25-1, the J call TRBJ2-5; maybe TRBD1 (5 bases). The length of the CDR3 is 14 residues. CDR1 MGHDK and CDR2 SYGVNS come from the germline V gene. V dropped 4 bases and J dropped 1 base, with 10 bases sitting between them. CDR3: CASSGWTSQETQYF. CDR3 coding DNA: TGTGCCAGCAGTGGCTGGACAAGCCAAGAGACCCAGTACTTC.

This chain joins TRBV15 and TRBJ1-1; no clear D gene. The CDR3 is 14 amino acids. V was pared by 3 bases and J by 0 bases, with 8 bases between. In germline, CDR1 is LNHNV, CDR2 YYDKDF (reference sequence). CDR3 residues: CATSRGWLNTEAFF. The CDR3 DNA is TGTGCCACCAGCAGGGGGTGGTTGAACACTGAAGCTTTCTTT.

This clonotype was detected a few times. The DNA of the CDR3 is TGTGCCAGCAGCTCGAGGACGGAGGCCTCTCTCGAGCAGTACTTC. Translation gives CASSSRTEASLEQYF. The gene calls are TRBV11-2 and TRBJ2-7, with D tentatively TRBD2 (5 bases). There are 15 residues in the CDR3. Trimming removed 4 bases from V and 6 bases from J, with 19 bases in between. Germline CDR1 and CDR2: SGHAT and FQNNGV.

The chain is built from TRBV2 and TRBJ2-3; the D gene is possibly TRBD1 (6 bases). This CDR3 has 13 residues. Germline CDR1 reads SNHLY; CDR2 reads FYNNEI. Trimming removed 1 base at V and 5 bases at J, with 7 bases between. CDR3 nucleotide sequence: TGTGCCAGCAGTGAAGGGGGGCGAGATACGCAGTATTTT. Protein: CASSEGGRDTQYF.

This clonotype was detected ten times or more. V and J are TRBV6-6 and TRBJ1-2; perhaps TRBD1 as D (6 bases). This CDR3 region has 15 residues. Trimming removed 0 bases from V and 4 bases from J, with 12 bases in between. The germline V gene has CDR1 MNHNY and CDR2 SVGAGI (reference sequence). CDR3 nucleotides: TGTGCCAGCAGTTACTCACCGGACAGCGGCTATGGCTACACCTTC. This translates into CASSYSPDSGYGYTF.

This clonotype has only a few counts. The rearrangement uses TRBV14 and TRBJ2-7, with D tentatively TRBD1 (5 bases). Looked up from germline, CDR1 is SGHDN and CDR2 is FVKESK. The CDR3 sequence is 15 residues long. Trimming left V 0 bases short and J 0 bases short, with 9 bases between. The CDR3 loop reads CASSQEGRGSYEQYF. The CDR3 DNA follows: TGTGCCAGCAGCCAAGAGGGTAGGGGCTCCTACGAGCAGTACTTC.

The CDR3 DNA sequence: TGTGCCAGCGGAGGACAGGGCGGCTACGAGCAGTACTTC. Translated: CASGGQGGYEQYF. This chain links TRBV6-1 with TRBJ2-7, with TRBD1 matching over 8 bases. V shed 8 bases, J shed 3 bases, and the junction held 6 bases outside the gene matches. Germline V gene sequence: CDR1 MNHNS, CDR2 SASEGT. The CDR3 has 13 amino acids.

The rearrangement joins TRBV5-8 to TRBJ2-7; D may be TRBD2 (6 bases). The CDR3 length is 13 residues. Germline loops: CDR1 SGHTS, CDR2 YDEGEE. Trimming left V 4 bases short and J 7 bases short, with 15 bases between. The CDR3 DNA reads TGTGCCAGCAGCCCAGGCGTTGGGAGGGAGCAGTACTTC. It translates to CASSPGVGREQYF.

The rearrangement joins TRBV12-3 or TRBV12-4 to TRBJ2-2; D is tentatively TRBD1 or TRBD2 (5 bases each). This CDR3 comprises 15 residues. The germline V and J ends were trimmed by 3 bases and 4 bases, with 12 bases remaining between them. CDR3 sequence: CASSFGVGGTGELFF. CDR3 nucleotide sequence: TGTGCCAGCAGTTTCGGAGTTGGGGGCACCGGGGAGCTGTTTTTT.

In its sample, this clonotype was seen many times. V gene TRBV19 combines with J gene TRBJ1-1; D possibly corresponds to TRBD1 (6 bases). V lost 2 bases, J lost 7 bases, and 11 bases lay in between. The CDR3 spans 13 residues. CDR1 LNHDA and CDR2 SQIVND come from the germline V gene (reference sequence). Here the CDR3 DNA reads TGTGCCAGTAGTATAAACAGGGAATTTGAAGCTTTCTTT. Its translation: CASSINREFEAFF.

The V and J genes are TRBV5-1 and TRBJ1-2; weak D call: TRBD1 (6 bases). The CDR3 totals 15 residues. CDR1 and CDR2 (germline): SGHRS, YFSETQ. V lost 4 bases to trimming and J lost 14 bases, with 27 bases between them. In DNA form, the CDR3 reads TGCGCCAGCAGCGCTCTCCGGGCAGGGGTCGTACCCGCGACCTTC. It translates to CASSALRAGVVPATF.

In this sample, this clonotype turned up once. At one boundary the junction diverges from the germline segment, which might be a read error. The chain links TRBV25-1 to TRBJ1-2; the match to TRBD1 covers 8 bases. CDR1 and CDR2 (germline): MGHDK, SYGVNS. The CDR3 has 13 residues. The CDR3 DNA reads TGTGCCAGCAGACACAGGGGGTACTATGGCTGCACCTTC. Translating gives CASRHRGYYGCTF.

V usage is TRBV7-9 and J usage is TRBJ2-2; tentatively, D is TRBD1 (5 bases). V lost 6 bases and J lost 6, with 11 bases in between. The CDR3 runs to 13 residues. Germline V gives CDR1 SEHNR, CDR2 FQNEAQ (reference sequence). CDR3: CASRDKLAGELFF. In nucleotides, the CDR3 is TGTGCCAGCAGGGACAAACTGGCCGGGGAGCTGTTTTTT.

This clonotype has a count of ten or more. The DNA of the CDR3 is TGCAGCGTTGCCCGTATGACTAGCGGTCAAGAGACCCAGTACTTC. Protein sequence: CSVARMTSGQETQYF. This chain links TRBV29-1 with TRBJ2-5, with 9 bases aligning to TRBD2. The CDR3 contains 15 residues. The junction had 8 bases not matched to a gene; V was cut back by 4 bases and J by 2 bases. Germline assignment: CDR1 SQVTM and CDR2 ANQGSEA. Full variable domain (rest looked up from reference TRBV29-1 and TRBJ2-5): SAVISQKPSRDICQRGTSLTIQCQVDSQVTMMFWYRQQPGQSLTLIATANQGSEATYESGFVIDKFPISRPNLTFSTLTVSNMSPEDSSIYLCSVARMTSGQETQYFGPGTRLLVL.

This clonotype was found many times. The rearrangement joins TRBV5-6 to TRBJ1-1, with D tentatively TRBD1 (6 bases). The germline V gene encodes CDR1 SGHDT and CDR2 YYEEEE. The CDR3 length is 15 residues. Trimming cost V 0 bases and J 4 bases, with 13 bases left between them. The CDR3, as DNA: TGTGCCAGCAGCTTGGAGGGGGTGGTCCGCACTGAAGCTTTCTTT. The encoded protein is CASSLEGVVRTEAFF.

This clonotype was picked up many times. This chain connects TRBV6-5 to TRBJ2-7, with D unclear. CDR3 length: 13 amino acids. V lost 0 bases and J lost 6, with 9 bases in between. The germline V gene has CDR1 MNHEY and CDR2 SVGAGI. In nucleotides, the CDR3 is TGTGCCAGCAGTTACTCAGTTGGTGGCGAGCAGTACTTC. Protein product: CASSYSVGGEQYF.

The V gene is TRBV7-9, the J gene TRBJ1-1; D is uncertain. V was shortened by 3 bases and J by 2 bases, with 10 bases between the two germline ends. CDR1 is SEHNR, CDR2 FQNEAQ, per germline (reference sequence). The CDR3 totals 14 residues. The CDR3 region has the DNA TGTGCCAGCAGCTTCCCGAACCAAAACACTGAAGCTTTCTTT. This translates into CASSFPNQNTEAFF.

A remark on this clonotype: Being one base from a much bigger clone, this may be a read error. The chain has TRBV7-6 and TRBJ2-7, with TRBD1 as a possible D gene (6 bases). The CDR3 loop spans 16 amino acids. Germline V gives CDR1 SGHVS, CDR2 FNYEAQ. CDR3 region: CAGSLGPEGQWGEQYF. The CDR3 DNA reads TGTGCCGGCAGCTTGGGTCCGGAAGGACAGTGGGGCGAGCAGTACTTC.

This clonotype came up many times. The chain joins TRBV7-2 to TRBJ2-5; D possibly corresponds to TRBD2 (5 bases). The CDR3 has 14 residues. V lost 0 bases and J 4 bases, leaving 9 bases between the germline ends. Per the germline V gene, CDR1 is SGHTA and CDR2 is FQGNSA. The DNA for the CDR3 is TGTGCCAGCAGCTTAGCCCCCCGGGGAGAGACCCAGTACTTC. It specifies CASSLAPRGETQYF.

This clonotype was observed many times. V usage is TRBV10-3 and J usage is TRBJ1-3, with D perhaps matching TRBD1 (6 bases). V shed 7 bases and J shed 0 bases, with 13 bases lying between them. In germline, CDR1 is ENHRY, CDR2 SYGVKD. There are 15 residues in the CDR3. CDR3 sequence (DNA): TGTGCCATCACCAAGGACAGCTCCTCTGGAAACACCATATATTTT. It encodes CAITKDSSSGNTIYF.

The gene calls are TRBV9 and TRBJ2-6; 7 bases fit TRBD1. Germline V gives CDR1 SGDLS, CDR2 YYNGEE. J was trimmed by 8 bases and V by 4 bases; bases with no gene match: 9. The CDR3 has 15 amino acids. The CDR3 DNA sequence: TGTGCCAGCAGCCCATGGACAGGAGAGACCAACGTCCTGACTTTC. Translation gives CASSPWTGETNVLTF. The variable domain in full, with the rest retrieved from reference TRBV9 and TRBJ2-6, is DSGVTQTPKHLITATGQRVTLRCSPRSGDLSVYWYQQSLDQGLQFLIQYYNGEERAKGNILERFSAQQFPDLHSELNLSSLELGDSALYFCASSPWTGETNVLTFGAGSRLTVL.

This clonotype was seen a few times. J is TRBJ1-2 and V is TRBV7-2, with 9 bases that match TRBD1. Germline values: CDR1 SGHTA, CDR2 FQGNSA. The V gene end was trimmed by 9 bases and the J gene end by 2 bases; junction bases not matched to a gene: 13. The CDR3 is 16 amino acids. The CDR3 sequence: CASSLRTGVLNYGYTF. Written as DNA, the CDR3 is TGTGCCAGTAGTCTCCGGACAGGGGTCCTCAACTATGGCTACACCTTC. The full variable domain, its missing parts supplied by reference TRBV7-2 and TRBJ1-2, is GAGVSQSPSNKVTEKGKDVELRCDPISGHTALYWYRQSLGQGLEFLIYFQGNSAPDKSGLPSDRFSAERTGGSVSTLTIQRTQQEDSAVYLCASSLRTGVLNYGYTFGSGTRLTVV.

As to this clonotype: An end of the junction differs from the germline gene, which may be a read error. The chain is built from TRBV2 and TRBJ2-5; no reliable D call. Germline V gene lookup returns CDR1 SNHLY and CDR2 FYNNEI. The CDR3 extends over 11 amino acids. The CDR3 sequence: CTSRDGQTQYF. The CDR3 DNA reads as TGTACCAGCAGAGATGGGCAGACCCAGTACTTC.